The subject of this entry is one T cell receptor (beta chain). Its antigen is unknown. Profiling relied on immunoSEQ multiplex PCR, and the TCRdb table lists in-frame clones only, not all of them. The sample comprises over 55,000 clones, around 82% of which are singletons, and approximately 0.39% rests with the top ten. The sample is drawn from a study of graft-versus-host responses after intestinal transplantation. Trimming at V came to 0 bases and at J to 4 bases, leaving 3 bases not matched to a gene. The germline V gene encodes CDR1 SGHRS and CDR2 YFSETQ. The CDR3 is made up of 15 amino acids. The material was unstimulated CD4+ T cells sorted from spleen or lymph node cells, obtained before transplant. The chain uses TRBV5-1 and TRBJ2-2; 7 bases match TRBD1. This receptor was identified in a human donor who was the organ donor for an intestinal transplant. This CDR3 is CASSLAQGITGELFF. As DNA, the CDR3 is TGCGCCAGCAGCTTGGCACAGGGGATCACCGGGGAGCTGTTTTTT.